These 6 T cell receptor beta chains were sequenced from one sample in a study of CD8 T cells in Susac syndrome. RNA in amounts of about 0.5 to 1 ug was reverse transcribed with random hexamers. A single record per CDR3 protein comes from TCRdb applying MiXCR to the immunoSEQ multiplex PCR reads. The data contain 170,000 or so distinct CDR3 sequences, approximately 93% of them singletons. Material for sequencing was CD4+ T cells from PBMCs. The receptor source for this set is a human donor with multiple sclerosis.

The chain employs TRBV5-1 and TRBJ1-2; maybe TRBD1 (6 bases). This CDR3 spans 13 amino acids. Germline CDR1 and CDR2: SGHRS and YFSETQ. With 0 bases removed from V and 6 bases from J, the gap between germline ends came to 9 bases. CDR3 sequence: CASSLASGDGYTF. The CDR3 bases are TGCGCCAGCAGCTTGGCTTCAGGGGATGGCTACACCTTC.

V gene TRBV27 combines with J gene TRBJ2-3, with 7 bases that match TRBD2. V dropped 0 bases and J dropped 0; count of bases not matched to a gene: 3. Per germline, CDR1 MNHEY and CDR2 SMNVEV (reference sequence). The CDR3 sequence is 16 residues long. CDR3 region: CASSLSLGLSTDTQYF. The CDR3 nucleotides read TGTGCCAGCAGTTTATCTCTGGGACTAAGCACAGATACGCAGTATTTT.

This rearrangement joins TRBV2 to TRBJ1-1, with D unresolved. The CDR3 is 14 residues long. The ends were cut back, 8 bases at V and 0 bases at J, with 13 bases in the middle. The V gene's germline CDR1 is SNHLY and CDR2 FYNNEI. The CDR3 protein is CASLQTGMNTEAFF. In DNA form, the CDR3 reads TGTGCCAGCCTACAGACGGGAATGAACACTGAAGCTTTCTTT.

The chain combines TRBV5-1 with TRBJ2-2; TRBD2 is a possible D gene (6 bases). CDR1 and CDR2 (germline): SGHRS, YFSETQ. The CDR3 loop spans 15 amino acids. Between the trimmed V and J ends, which lost 0 bases and 6 bases, there was a span of 12 bases. CDR3 in amino acids: CASSLVGLAAGELFF. The CDR3 DNA reads TGCGCCAGCAGCTTGGTGGGACTCGCGGCCGGGGAGCTGTTTTTT.

This clonotype was recorded once. The chain has TRBV7-8 and TRBJ2-3; TRBD1 or TRBD2 may be the D gene (6 bases each). Per germline, CDR1 SGHVS and CDR2 FQNEAQ. Trimming removed 5 bases from V and 5 bases from J, with 17 bases in between. The CDR3 has 15 amino acids. The CDR3 coding sequence is TGTGCCAGCAGCCGACTTAGGGGGGCCGGAGATACGCAGTATTTT. Encoded protein: CASSRLRGAGDTQYF.

This chain links TRBV18 with TRBJ2-5; 7 bases are a match to TRBD1. V trimming: 5 bases; J trimming: 2 bases; junction bases outside the gene matches: 2. The CDR3 has 13 residues. Germline V CDR1 and CDR2: KGHSH, LQKENI. The CDR3, as DNA: TGTGCCAGCTCAGGACAGGAACAAGAGACCCAGTACTTC. Translation: CASSGQEQETQYF.